These T cell receptor beta chains were read from a single sample in a study of cytomegalovirus exposure and HLA in healthy donors. The assay was immunoSEQ multiplex PCR, and TCRdb's table has in-frame clones only and misses some. In the table there are about 150,000 clones, approximately 72% of which are singletons. Sequencing was carried out using PBMCs. All receptors derive from a man aged 18 to 35 in good health and CMV-seronegative. The CDR3 runs from the conserved cysteine through the conserved F or W. The order of the fields is V gene, J gene, clone size, D gene, CDR3 DNA, CDR3 protein. The D gene is left open where the match is weak. Only some rows state a clone size, as once, few, many or a class for expanded clones.

TRBV5-1,TRBJ2-4,NA,TRBD1,TGCGCCAGCAGCCCCGGGACAGAGGGAAACAGTCAGTACTTC,CASSPGTEGNSQYF
TRBV11-2,TRBJ2-2,NA,NA,TGTGCCAGCAGCTTATCTCTAGCAACCGGGGAGCTGTTTTTT,CASSLSLATGELFF
TRBV5-1,TRBJ2-1,NA,TRBD1,TGCGCCAGCAGCAGGGACAGTCTGTCCTACAATGAGCAGTTCTTC,CASSRDSLSYNEQFF
TRBV7-2,TRBJ2-5,NA,NA,TGTGCCAGCACCCAGGGGGCTAGCGGGGCTCGGTACTTC,CASTQGASGARYF
TRBV6-5,TRBJ2-1,NA,NA,TGTGCCAGCAGTGTGGGGGGGGCTCTCAATGAGCAGTTCTTC,CASSVGGALNEQFF
TRBV5-6,TRBJ1-1,NA,NA,TGTGCCAGCAGCTTATGGGGGCGGGAAGCTTTCTTT,CASSLWGREAFF
TRBV9,TRBJ2-3,NA,TRBD1,TGTGCCAGCAGCGTAGAGGGGGCCAGGGTGACAGATACGCAGTATTTT,CASSVEGARVTDTQYF
TRBV4-1,TRBJ2-7,NA,NA,TGCGCCAGCAGCCGGACCGACAGGGACTTTTACGAGCAGTACTTC,CASSRTDRDFYEQYF
TRBV6-5,TRBJ1-5,NA,TRBD1,TGTGCCAGCACCTCATCAGGGGGTCAGCCCCAGCATTTT,CASTSSGGQPQHF
TRBV11-2,TRBJ1-3,NA,TRBD1,TGTGCCAGCAGCTTAGTAGGGGGCGTAAGTGGAAACACCATATATTTT,CASSLVGGVSGNTIYF
TRBV18,TRBJ2-1,NA,TRBD2,TGTGCCAGCTCACCACGGGGGCGGGGGGACTACAATGAGCAGTTCTTC,CASSPRGRGDYNEQFF
TRBV12-5,TRBJ2-7,few,NA,TGTGCTAGTGGTTTGGTTTGCGGTTCCCCACACTACGAGCAGTACTTC,CASGLVCGSPHYEQYF
TRBV6-6,TRBJ2-5,NA,NA,TGTGCCAGCAGTTCCACCAGACTAGTTGAAGAGACCCAGTACTTC,CASSSTRLVEETQYF
TRBV19,TRBJ1-5,NA,NA,TGTGCCAGTAGGAGACAGGTTAATCAGCCCCAGCATTTT,CASRRQVNQPQHF
TRBV5-1,TRBJ2-3,NA,TRBD2,TGCGCCAGCAGCACCGGGACTAGCGGGGGGAGGGGCACAGATACGCAGTATTTT,CASSTGTSGGRGTDTQYF